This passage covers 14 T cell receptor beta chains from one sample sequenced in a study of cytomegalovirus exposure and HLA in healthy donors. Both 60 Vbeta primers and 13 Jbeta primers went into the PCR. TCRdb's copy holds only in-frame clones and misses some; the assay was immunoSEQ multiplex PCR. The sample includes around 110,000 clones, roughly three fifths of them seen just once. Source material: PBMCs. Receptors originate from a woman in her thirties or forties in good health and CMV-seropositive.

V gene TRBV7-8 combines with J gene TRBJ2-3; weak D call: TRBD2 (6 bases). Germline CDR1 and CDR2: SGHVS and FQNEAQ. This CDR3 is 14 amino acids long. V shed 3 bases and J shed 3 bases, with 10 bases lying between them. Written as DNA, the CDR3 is TGTGCCAGCAGCTTCGGCGGGATGACAGATACGCAGTATTTT. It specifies CASSFGGMTDTQYF. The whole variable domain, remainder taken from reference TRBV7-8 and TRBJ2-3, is GAGVSQSPRYKVAKRGQDVALRCDPISGHVSLFWYQQALGQGPEFLTYFQNEAQLDKSGLPSDRFFAERPEGSVSTLKIQRTQQEDSAVYLCASSFGGMTDTQYFGPGTRLTVL.

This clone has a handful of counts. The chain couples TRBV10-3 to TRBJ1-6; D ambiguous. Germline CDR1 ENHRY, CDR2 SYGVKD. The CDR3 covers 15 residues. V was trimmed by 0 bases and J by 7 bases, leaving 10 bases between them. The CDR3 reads CAISESDGVNSPLHF. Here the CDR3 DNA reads TGTGCCATCAGTGAGTCTGACGGAGTAAATTCACCCCTCCACTTT.

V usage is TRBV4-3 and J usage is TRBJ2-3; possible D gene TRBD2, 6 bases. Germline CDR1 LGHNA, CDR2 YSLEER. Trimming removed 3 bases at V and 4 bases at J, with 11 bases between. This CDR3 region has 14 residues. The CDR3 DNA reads TGCGCCAGCAGCCACGGGGGAGAGGCAGATACGCAGTATTTT. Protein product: CASSHGGEADTQYF.

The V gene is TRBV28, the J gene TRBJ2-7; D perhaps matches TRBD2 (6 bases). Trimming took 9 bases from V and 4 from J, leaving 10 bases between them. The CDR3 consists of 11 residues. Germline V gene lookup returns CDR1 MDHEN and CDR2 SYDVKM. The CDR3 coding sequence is TGTGCCAGTTCCGGAGGGTACGAGCAGTACTTC. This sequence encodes CASSGGYEQYF. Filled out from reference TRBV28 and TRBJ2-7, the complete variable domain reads DVKVTQSSRYLVKRTGEKVFLECVQDMDHENMFWYRQDPGLGLRLIYFSYDVKMKEKGDIPEGYSVSREKKERFSLILESASTNQTSMYLCASSGGYEQYFGPGTRLTVT.

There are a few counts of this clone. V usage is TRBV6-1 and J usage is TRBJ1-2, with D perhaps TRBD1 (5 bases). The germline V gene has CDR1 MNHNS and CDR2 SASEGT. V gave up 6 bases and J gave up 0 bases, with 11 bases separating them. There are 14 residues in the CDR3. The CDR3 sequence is CASRRQPTNYGYTF. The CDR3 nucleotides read TGTGCCAGCAGGCGACAGCCTACTAACTATGGCTACACCTTC.

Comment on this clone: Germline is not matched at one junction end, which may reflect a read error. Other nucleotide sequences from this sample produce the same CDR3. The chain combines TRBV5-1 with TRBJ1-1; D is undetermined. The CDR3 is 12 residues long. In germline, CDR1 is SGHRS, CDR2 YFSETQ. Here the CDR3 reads CASSLERAEAFF. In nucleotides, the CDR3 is TGTGCCAGCAGCTTGGAGAGGGCTGAAGCTTTCTTT.

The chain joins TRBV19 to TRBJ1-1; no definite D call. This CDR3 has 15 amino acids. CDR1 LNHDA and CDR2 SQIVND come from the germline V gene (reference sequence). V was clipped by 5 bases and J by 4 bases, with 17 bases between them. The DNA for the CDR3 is TGTGCCAGTAGTCCAGCAAGAGTGGGGAGCACTGAAGCTTTCTTT. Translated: CASSPARVGSTEAFF.

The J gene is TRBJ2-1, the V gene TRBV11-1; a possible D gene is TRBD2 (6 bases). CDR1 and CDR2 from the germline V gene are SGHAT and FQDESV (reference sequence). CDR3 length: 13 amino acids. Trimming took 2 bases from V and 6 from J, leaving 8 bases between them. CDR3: CASSLTSTNEQFF. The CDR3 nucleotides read TGTGCCAGCAGCTTAACTAGCACCAATGAGCAGTTCTTC.

CDR3 sequence: CASSPPGSMAETQYF. The CDR3 DNA reads TGTGCCAGCAGTCCCCCGGGATCAATGGCGGAGACCCAGTACTTC. The gene calls are TRBV28 and TRBJ2-5, with a tentative D call TRBD2 (5 bases). Germline V gene lookup returns CDR1 MDHEN and CDR2 SYDVKM. V dropped 5 bases and J dropped 5 bases, with 18 bases sitting between them. This CDR3 is built from 15 residues.

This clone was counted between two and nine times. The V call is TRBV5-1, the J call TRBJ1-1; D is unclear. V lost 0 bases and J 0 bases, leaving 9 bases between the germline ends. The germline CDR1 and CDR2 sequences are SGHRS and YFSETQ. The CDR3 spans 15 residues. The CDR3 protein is CASSLEEGLNTEAFF. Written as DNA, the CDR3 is TGCGCCAGCAGCTTGGAGGAGGGATTGAACACTGAAGCTTTCTTT.

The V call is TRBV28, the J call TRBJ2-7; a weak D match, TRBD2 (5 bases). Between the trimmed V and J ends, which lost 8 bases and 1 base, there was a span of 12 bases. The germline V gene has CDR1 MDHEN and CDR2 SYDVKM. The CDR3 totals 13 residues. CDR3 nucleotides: TGTGCCAGCGGACGGGGTAGTTCCTACGAGCAGTACTTC. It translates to CASGRGSSYEQYF.

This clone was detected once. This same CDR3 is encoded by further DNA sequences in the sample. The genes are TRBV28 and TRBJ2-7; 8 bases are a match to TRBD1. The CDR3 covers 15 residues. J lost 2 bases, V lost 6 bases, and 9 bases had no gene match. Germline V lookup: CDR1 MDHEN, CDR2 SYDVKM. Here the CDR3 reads CASSTGTGPPYEQYF. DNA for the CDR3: TGTGCCAGCAGCACCGGGACAGGACCTCCCTACGAGCAGTACTTC.

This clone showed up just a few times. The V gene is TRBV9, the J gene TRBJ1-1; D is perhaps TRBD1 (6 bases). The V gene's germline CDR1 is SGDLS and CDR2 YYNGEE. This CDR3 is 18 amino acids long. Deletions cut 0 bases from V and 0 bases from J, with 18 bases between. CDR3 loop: CASSVAPGGGGMNTEAFF. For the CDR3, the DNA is TGTGCCAGCAGCGTAGCCCCCGGGGGAGGGGGTATGAACACTGAAGCTTTCTTT.

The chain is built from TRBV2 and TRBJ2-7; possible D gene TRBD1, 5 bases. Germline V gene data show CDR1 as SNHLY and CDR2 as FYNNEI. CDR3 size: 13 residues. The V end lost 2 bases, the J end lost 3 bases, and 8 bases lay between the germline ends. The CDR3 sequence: CASSERQLYEQYF. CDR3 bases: TGTGCCAGCAGTGAAAGACAGCTCTACGAGCAGTACTTC.